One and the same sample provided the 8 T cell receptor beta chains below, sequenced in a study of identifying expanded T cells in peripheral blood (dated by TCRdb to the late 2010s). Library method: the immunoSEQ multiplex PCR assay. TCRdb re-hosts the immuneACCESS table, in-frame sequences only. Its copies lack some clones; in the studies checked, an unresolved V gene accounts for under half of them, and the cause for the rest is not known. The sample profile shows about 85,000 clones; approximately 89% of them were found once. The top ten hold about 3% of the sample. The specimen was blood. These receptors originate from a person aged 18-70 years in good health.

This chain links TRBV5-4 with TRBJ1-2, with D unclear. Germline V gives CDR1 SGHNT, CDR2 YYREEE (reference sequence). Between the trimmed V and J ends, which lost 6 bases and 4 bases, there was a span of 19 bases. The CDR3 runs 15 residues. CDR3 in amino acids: CASTGLPGKTYGYTF. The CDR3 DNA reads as TGTGCCAGCACTGGATTACCAGGAAAGACCTATGGCTACACCTTC.

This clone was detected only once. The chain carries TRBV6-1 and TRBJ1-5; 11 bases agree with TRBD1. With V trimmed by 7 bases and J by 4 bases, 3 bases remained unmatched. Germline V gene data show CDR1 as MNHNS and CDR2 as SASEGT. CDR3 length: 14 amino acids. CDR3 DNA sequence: TGTGCCAGCACTGGGACAGGGGGTAATCAGCCCCAGCATTTT. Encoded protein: CASTGTGGNQPQHF.

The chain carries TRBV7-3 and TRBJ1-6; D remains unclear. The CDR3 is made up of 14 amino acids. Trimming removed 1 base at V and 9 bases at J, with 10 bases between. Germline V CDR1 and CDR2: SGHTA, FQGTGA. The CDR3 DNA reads TGTGCCAGCAGCTTAAGTGGAGGTGGTTCACCCCTCCACTTT. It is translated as CASSLSGGGSPLHF.

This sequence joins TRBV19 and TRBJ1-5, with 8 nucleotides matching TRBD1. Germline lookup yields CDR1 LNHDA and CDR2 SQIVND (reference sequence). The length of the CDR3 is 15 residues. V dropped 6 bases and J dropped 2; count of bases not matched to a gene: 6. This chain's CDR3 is CASRGRGRGNQPQHF. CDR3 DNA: TGTGCCAGTAGGGGCAGGGGGCGAGGCAATCAGCCCCAGCATTTT.

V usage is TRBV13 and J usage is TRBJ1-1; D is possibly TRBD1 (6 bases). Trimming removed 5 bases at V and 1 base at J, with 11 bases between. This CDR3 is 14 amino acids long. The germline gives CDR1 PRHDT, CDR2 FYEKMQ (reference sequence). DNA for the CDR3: TGTGCCAGCAGCCCTGGACAGACGAACACTGAAGCTTTCTTT. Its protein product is CASSPGQTNTEAFF.

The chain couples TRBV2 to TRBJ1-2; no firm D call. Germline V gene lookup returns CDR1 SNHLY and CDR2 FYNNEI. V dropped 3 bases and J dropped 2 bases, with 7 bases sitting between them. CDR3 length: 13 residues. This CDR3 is CASSEADNYGYTF. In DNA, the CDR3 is TGTGCCAGCAGTGAGGCGGACAACTATGGCTACACCTTC.

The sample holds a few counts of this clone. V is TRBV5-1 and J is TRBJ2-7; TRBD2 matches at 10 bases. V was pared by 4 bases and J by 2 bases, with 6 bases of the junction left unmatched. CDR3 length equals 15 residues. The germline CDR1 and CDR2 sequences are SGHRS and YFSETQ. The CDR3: CASSLLAGQTYEQYF. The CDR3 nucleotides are TGCGCCAGCAGCCTACTAGCGGGGCAAACCTACGAGCAGTACTTC.

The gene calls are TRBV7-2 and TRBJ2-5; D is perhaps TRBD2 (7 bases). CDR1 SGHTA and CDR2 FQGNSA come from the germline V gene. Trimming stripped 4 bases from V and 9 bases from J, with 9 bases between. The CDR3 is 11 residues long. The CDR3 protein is CASSWGGPQYF. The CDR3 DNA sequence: TGTGCCAGCAGCTGGGGGGGGCCCCAGTACTTC.